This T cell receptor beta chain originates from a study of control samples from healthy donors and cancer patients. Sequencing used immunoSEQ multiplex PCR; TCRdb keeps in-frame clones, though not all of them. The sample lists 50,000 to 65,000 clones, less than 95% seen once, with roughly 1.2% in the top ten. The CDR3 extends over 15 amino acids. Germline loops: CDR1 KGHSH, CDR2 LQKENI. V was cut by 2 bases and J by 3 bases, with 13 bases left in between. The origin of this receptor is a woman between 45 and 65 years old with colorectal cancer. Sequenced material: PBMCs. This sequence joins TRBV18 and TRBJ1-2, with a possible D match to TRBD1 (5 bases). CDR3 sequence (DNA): TGTGCCAGCTCACCAAATGGTGGAGGGGACTATGGCTACACCTTC. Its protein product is CASSPNGGGDYGYTF.